The source of this T cell receptor (beta chain) is a study of radiotherapy plus CTLA-4 blockade in lung cancer. About the study: Around 19% of enrolled patients responded objectively, and roughly 30% had disease control.

Broader study findings: Researchers report tumor-derived TCR clones expanding in blood after radiotherapy plus ipilimumab. Response was reportedly best predicted by early blood T cell clone dynamics, with interferon-beta.

Concerning this clone: Its antigen is unidentified.

TCRdb keeps only in-frame clones here, not all; method: immunoSEQ multiplex PCR. The profile shows about 77,000 clones, around 74% of them singletons. Germline V gene data show CDR1 as KGHSH and CDR2 as LQKENI. Trimming cost V 2 bases and J 5 bases, with 9 bases left between them. The CDR3 runs to 13 residues. The receptor was derived from a human donor with non-small cell lung cancer whose response to radiotherapy plus ipilimumab could not be evaluated. The chain is built from TRBV18 and TRBJ1-1; a possible D gene is TRBD1 (6 bases). Sample: peripheral blood, taken from a patient treated with radiotherapy plus ipilimumab. The CDR3 DNA reads as TGTGCCAGCTCACCAACAGGGTTAACTGAAGCTTTCTTT. Amino acids: CASSPTGLTEAFF.